Each of the 14 T cell receptor beta chains below was sequenced from the same sample in a study of blood T cell repertoires in COVID-19. The repertoire was sequenced with immunoSEQ multiplex PCR; TCRdb's copy has only in-frame clones and lacks some. The sample carries around 30,000 clones, 90% to 95% recorded once. The sequencing sample was made of peripheral blood. The receptors come from a male donor with active COVID-19.

The chain uses TRBV7-2 and TRBJ2-1; 11 bases are a match to TRBD1. The CDR3 totals 14 residues. The V gene's germline CDR1 is SGHTA and CDR2 FQGNSA. Trimming at V came to 7 bases and at J to 9 bases, leaving 8 bases not matched to a gene. This chain's CDR3 is CASNRDRGFSEQFF. The CDR3 nucleotides read TGTGCCAGCAACCGGGACAGGGGGTTCAGTGAGCAGTTCTTC.

The V and J genes are TRBV6-5 and TRBJ2-1; D is unclear. Germline V lookup: CDR1 MNHEY, CDR2 SVGAGI. Trimming shortened V by 8 bases and J by 6 bases, and 20 bases separated the two germline ends. The CDR3 runs 15 residues. CDR3 DNA: TGTGCCAGCTCCTTGGCCCCATCTTCGGGCAATGAGCAGTTCTTC. Translated: CASSLAPSSGNEQFF.

This clone came up once. The gene calls are TRBV27 and TRBJ1-5; D is uncertain. From germline, CDR1 is MNHEY and CDR2 SMNVEV (reference sequence). The CDR3 runs to 13 residues. Trimming pared 3 bases from V and 4 bases from J, leaving 7 bases between. The CDR3, as DNA: TGTGCCAGCAGTTTCGCGGATAATCAGCCCCAGCATTTT. It is translated as CASSFADNQPQHF.

The chain employs TRBV5-6 and TRBJ2-7; tentatively, D is TRBD2 (6 bases). This CDR3 contains 14 residues. V lost 5 bases, J lost 2 bases, and 14 bases lay in between. The V gene's germline CDR1 is SGHDT and CDR2 YYEEEE. CDR3 nucleotide sequence: TGTGCCAGCAGTCCCCGCGGGACGACCTACGAGCAGTACTTC. Its translation: CASSPRGTTYEQYF.

In this sample, this clone turned up a few times. V gene TRBV28 combines with J gene TRBJ2-7, with 7 bases matching TRBD1. From germline, CDR1 is MDHEN and CDR2 SYDVKM. V gave up 4 bases and J gave up 3 bases; unmatched junction bases: 6. CDR3 length: 14 residues. The CDR3 DNA is TGTGCCAGCAGTTGGACAGGTCCCCTCTACGAGCAGTACTTC. It codes for CASSWTGPLYEQYF.

Points on this clone: A read error may produce the germline difference seen at one junction end. The chain couples TRBV7-2 to TRBJ2-5, with D possibly matching TRBD2 (6 bases). CDR1 and CDR2 (germline): SGHTA, FQGNSA. This CDR3 is built from 13 residues. CDR3: CASSFNGREAQYF. DNA of the CDR3: TGTGCCAGCAGCTTTAACGGGAGAGAGGCCCAGTACTTC.

This clone occurred once. The rearrangement uses TRBV6-6 and TRBJ1-5; TRBD1 might be the D (5 bases). The CDR3 is made up of 16 amino acids. The germline CDR1 and CDR2 sequences are MNHNY and SVGAGI (reference sequence). V was clipped by 7 bases and J by 2 bases, with 18 bases between them. CDR3 sequence (DNA): TGTGCCAGCACCAAAGGGGCAGGGAATCGCAATCAGCCCCAGCATTTT. This translates into CASTKGAGNRNQPQHF.

The chain links TRBV12-5 to TRBJ2-1; 7 positions agree with TRBD2. CDR3 size: 13 residues. Germline trimming cut 5 bases from V and 6 bases from J; bases unmatched to any gene: 4. Germline CDR1 LGHNT, CDR2 FRNRAP. Here the CDR3 reads CASGRSGANEQFF. The CDR3 DNA sequence: TGTGCTAGTGGTCGGAGCGGGGCCAATGAGCAGTTCTTC.

This chain uses TRBV2 with TRBJ1-3; 8 bases match TRBD1. The V and J ends lost 4 bases and 6 bases, in that order; junction bases with no gene match: 8. CDR1 SNHLY and CDR2 FYNNEI come from the germline V gene. This CDR3 has 15 residues. Here the CDR3 reads CASSVAGQGANTIYF. CDR3 sequence (DNA): TGTGCCAGCAGTGTGGCGGGGCAGGGGGCAAACACCATATATTTT.

The chain links TRBV10-3 to TRBJ2-7; 12 bases line up with TRBD1. The CDR3 has 14 residues. In germline, CDR1 is ENHRY, CDR2 SYGVKD. After removal of 6 bases from V and 7 bases from J, the junction contained 7 bases not matched to a gene. For the CDR3, the DNA is TGTGCCATCAGCGGGACAGGGGGCAACTCGGAGCAGTACTTC. Its protein is CAISGTGGNSEQYF.

The chain has TRBV18 and TRBJ1-4; 10 bases are shared with TRBD1. The CDR3 is 16 residues long. V shed 4 bases and J 6 bases; nucleotides not matched to a gene: 8. Germline loops: CDR1 KGHSH, CDR2 LQKENI. The CDR3 here is CASSQPTGGGYEKLFF. CDR3 nucleotides: TGTGCCAGCTCACAACCGACAGGGGGCGGTTATGAAAAACTGTTTTTT.

This chain joins TRBV11-2 and TRBJ2-5; 10 bases fit TRBD1. This CDR3 spans 14 amino acids. The V segment lost 6 bases and the J segment 1 base; nucleotides outside the gene matches: 2. Germline loops: CDR1 SGHAT, CDR2 FQNNGV. The CDR3, as DNA: TGTGCCAGCAGGACAGGGGGCTTCCAAGAGACCCAGTACTTC. Protein product: CASRTGGFQETQYF.

The chain carries TRBV6-2 or TRBV6-3 and TRBJ2-7; tentatively, D is TRBD1 (6 bases). CDR3 length equals 15 residues. Germline CDR1 is MNHEY and CDR2 is SVGEGT. Trimming took off 2 bases at V and 0 bases at J, with 11 bases between the two ends. As DNA, the CDR3 is TGTGCCAGCAGTTACGTCGGGACACTCTCCTACGAGCAGTACTTC. Amino acids: CASSYVGTLSYEQYF.

The chain links TRBV5-1 to TRBJ1-2; 7 bases are shared with TRBD1. The CDR3 sequence is 13 residues long. V trimming: 4 bases; J trimming: 3 bases; junction bases outside the gene matches: 3. CDR1 and CDR2 from the germline V gene are SGHRS and YFSETQ. DNA of the CDR3: TGCGCCAGCAGCCCAACAGGGGACTATGGCTACACCTTC. The encoded protein is CASSPTGDYGYTF.